This TCR beta chain was recovered during a study of blood T cells in healthy people across ages. Regarding the study as a whole: Diversity of TCR beta per million T cells declined in a roughly linear way with age. Estimated diversity, derived from one million T cells, was regarded as an underestimate. In the absence of known donor CMV status, changes in expanded clonotypes were possibly confounded.

In germline, CDR1 is LNHNV, CDR2 YYDKDF (reference sequence). V lost 0 bases to trimming and J lost 3 bases, with 9 bases between them. The CDR3 runs 15 residues. There are many counts of this clonotype. The antigen remains undetermined. Then a second PCR, running roughly 7 to 11 cycles, was carried out with a sample-barcoded 5' primer and a J-beta primer mix. Carrying 12 random nucleotides, a template-switch adaptor labeled each individual cDNA molecule. TCRdb independently ran MiXCR on the 5' RACE reads; one entry per CDR3 protein. The table includes 650,000 to 800,000 distinct CDR3 sequences, 45% to 60% detected once.

The source material was blood. The rearrangement links TRBV15 to TRBJ2-1; D is ambiguous. This sequence originates from a woman aged 80 or over in good health. The CDR3 bases are TGTGCCACCAGCAGAGACCAGACGGGCTACAATGAGCAGTTCTTC. It specifies CATSRDQTGYNEQFF.